Listed here is a single TCR beta chain. Antigen unknown. This specimen belongs to a study of cytomegalovirus exposure and HLA in healthy donors. Study findings and constraints: The study listed under 200 cytomegalovirus-associated TCR beta chains. Some public TCRs appeared in many individuals, while most sequences were rare. TRBV6-2, TRBV6-3 and other indistinguishable V segments were excluded.

Germline V CDR1 and CDR2: SGHNT, YENEEA. This CDR3 spans 12 amino acids. Trimming shortened V by 3 bases and J by 8 bases, and 7 bases separated the two germline ends. The PCR contained 60 Vbeta and 13 Jbeta primers. The assay was immunoSEQ multiplex PCR, and TCRdb's table has in-frame clones only and misses some. The table has some 90,000 clones, around 67% seen once; the top ten hold 2% to 2.5%. J is TRBJ2-2 and V is TRBV11-3; D gene unclear. The sample comprised PBMCs. The TCR originated in a man aged 45-60 years in good health and CMV-seronegative. CDR3 bases: TGTGCCAGCAGCTTCGGAGAGGGGGAGCTGTTTTTT. Its translation is CASSFGEGELFF.